The rows below give T cell receptor beta chains drawn from one sample of a study of T cells in Graves' hyperthyroidism and ophthalmopathy. From the multiplex PCR reads, TCRdb called clonotypes with MiXCR, one entry per CDR3 protein. Found here are more than 500,000 distinct CDR3 sequences, 15% to 20% of them singletons; the top ten hold 25% to 30%. What was sequenced was blood. These receptors were obtained from a woman in her twenties or thirties with Graves' ophthalmopathy. The CDR3 runs from the conserved cysteine through the conserved F or W. The D gene is left open where the match is weak. Clone size is given for some rows only: seen once, a few or many times, or a class if the clone is expanded.

14	TRBD2	many	TRBV20-1	TRBJ2-2	TGCAGTGCTAAGGGTGGGAGGGCCGAAGGGGAGCTGTTTTTT	CSAKGGRAEGELFF
16	TRBD1	.	TRBV5-5	TRBJ2-2	TGTGCCAGCAACCGGGACAGATCTAGGCTCACCGGGGAGCTGTTTTTT	CASNRDRSRLTGELFF
13	TRBD2	many	TRBV20-1	TRBJ2-7	TGCAGTGCTCGAGTAGCGGGAGCCTACGAGCAGTACTTC	CSARVAGAYEQYF
14	.	many	TRBV20-1	TRBJ1-1	TGCAGTGCTAGAGATCAAGGACGGAACACTGAAGCTTTCTTT	CSARDQGRNTEAFF
12	TRBD1	many	TRBV12-5	TRBJ2-7	TGTGCTAGTGCCCCGGACAGGGGCGAGCAGTACTTC	CASAPDRGEQYF
18	TRBD1	many	TRBV28	TRBJ1-5	TGTGCCAGCAGCATCCGGGACAGCCTCCTGGGGGGCAATCAGCCCCAGCATTTT	CASSIRDSLLGGNQPQHF
19	.	few	TRBV4-1	TRBJ2-6	TGCGCCAGCAGCCAACAGCGGCAGGCGAGGGGCATAGGGGCCAACGTCCTGACTTTC	CASSQQRQARGIGANVLTF
12	.	few	TRBV19	TRBJ2-7	TGTGCCAGTAGTGGCTGGGGTAGCGAGCAGTACTTC	CASSGWGSEQYF
15	.	few	TRBV7-9	TRBJ1-1	TGTGCCAGCAGCTTGTTTACAGAGCAGAACACTGAAGCTTTCTTT	CASSLFTEQNTEAFF
13	.	many	TRBV29-1	TRBJ2-1	TGCAGCGTTGAAGCCCTGTCCTACAATGAGCAGTTCTTC	CSVEALSYNEQFF
13	TRBD1	.	TRBV24-1	TRBJ1-1	TGTGCCACCAGCGGGACAGGGTCTACTGAAGCTTTCTTT	CATSGTGSTEAFF
14	.	many	TRBV5-8	TRBJ2-4	TGTGCCAGCAGCTTTCTGGGCACCAAAAACATTCAGTACTTC	CASSFLGTKNIQYF
15	.	few	TRBV29-1	TRBJ1-3	TGCAGCGTTGAGGGGGGGGAGGGCTCTGGAAACACCATATATTTT	CSVEGGEGSGNTIYF
12	TRBD1	.	TRBV20-1	TRBJ2-5	TGCAGTGCGAAAAGGGGGCTTGAGACCCAGTACTTC	CSAKRGLETQYF
16	TRBD1	many	TRBV28	TRBJ1-5	TGTGCCAGCAGTTTTTACAGGGGGGATAGCAATCAGCCCCAGCATTTT	CASSFYRGDSNQPQHF
14	.	many	TRBV12-3/TRBV12-4	TRBJ1-5	TGTGCCAGCAGTTTTTCCGGGAGCAATCAGCCCCAGCATTTT	CASSFSGSNQPQHF
13	.	.	TRBV7-2	TRBJ1-1	TGTGCCAGCAGCCCACCGGAAGACAGGGAAGCTTTCTTT	CASSPPEDREAFF
12	.	many	TRBV11-2	TRBJ2-1	TGTGCCAGCAGCTTAGTTAACAATGAGCAGTTCTTC	CASSLVNNEQFF
13	.	many	TRBV5-6	TRBJ2-1	TGTGCCAGCAGCGAAGTTCCTCGGAATGAGCAGTTCTTC	CASSEVPRNEQFF
15	TRBD1	.	TRBV27	TRBJ2-7	TGTGCCAGCAGTCCCGCCGGGACAGGGGGGTACGAGCAGTACTTC	CASSPAGTGGYEQYF
12	.	few	TRBV27	TRBJ2-7	TGTGCCACCAGTGAGCCGACTGGCGAGCAGTACTTC	CATSEPTGEQYF
13	.	few	TRBV28	TRBJ1-5	TGTGCCAGCACCACTCGGGCGAATCAGCCCCAGCATTTT	CASTTRANQPQHF
12	.	many	TRBV28	TRBJ1-1	TGTGCCAGCAGTTTAAAGATCACTGAAGCTTTCTTT	CASSLKITEAFF
14	.	many	TRBV30	TRBJ1-1	TGTGCCTGGAGTCTCGGGGCCATGAACACTGAAGCTTTCTTT	CAWSLGAMNTEAFF
16	TRBD2	many	TRBV5-6	TRBJ2-1	TGTGCCAGCAGCTTGATGAGGGAGGGCCGTTTTAATGAGCAGTTCTTC	CASSLMREGRFNEQFF
13	TRBD1	many	TRBV5-1	TRBJ2-1	TGCGCCAGCAGCTTCACAGGGGACCATGAGCAGTTCTTC	CASSFTGDHEQFF
13	TRBD2	many	TRBV6-2/TRBV6-3	TRBJ2-5	TGTGCCAGCACCCCGACTAGCGACGAGACCCAGTACTTC	CASTPTSDETQYF
15	.	few	TRBV9	TRBJ2-3	TGTGCCAGCAGCGTAGGAGGGATCAGCACAGATACGCAGTATTTT	CASSVGGISTDTQYF